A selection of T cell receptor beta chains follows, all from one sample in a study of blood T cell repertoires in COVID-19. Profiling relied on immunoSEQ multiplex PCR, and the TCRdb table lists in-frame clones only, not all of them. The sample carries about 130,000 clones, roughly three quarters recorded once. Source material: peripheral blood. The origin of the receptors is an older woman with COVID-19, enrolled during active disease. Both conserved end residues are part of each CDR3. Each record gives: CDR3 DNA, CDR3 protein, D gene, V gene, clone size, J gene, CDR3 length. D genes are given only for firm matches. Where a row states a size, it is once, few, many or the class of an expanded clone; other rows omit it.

cdr3_nt: TGCGCCAGCAGTCATGTAGAGTACACTGAAGCTTTCTTT
cdr3_aa: CASSHVEYTEAFF
d_call: -
v_call: TRBV23-1
clone_size: -
j_call: TRBJ1-1
cdr3_length: 13

cdr3_nt: TGTGCCAGCAGCCCGACAGGGCTAGGGGGTCAGCCCCAGCATTTT
cdr3_aa: CASSPTGLGGQPQHF
d_call: TRBD1
v_call: TRBV7-9
clone_size: -
j_call: TRBJ1-5
cdr3_length: 15

cdr3_nt: TGTGCCAGCAGCCCTAGCGGGGGGGATCAAGAGACCCAGTACTTC
cdr3_aa: CASSPSGGDQETQYF
d_call: TRBD2
v_call: TRBV3-1/TRBV3-2
clone_size: -
j_call: TRBJ2-5
cdr3_length: 15

cdr3_nt: TGTGCCAGTAGTATGGGGGGACCCTCGAGAATGGCTTTCTTT
cdr3_aa: CASSMGGPSRMAFF
d_call: -
v_call: TRBV19
clone_size: -
j_call: TRBJ1-1
cdr3_length: 14

cdr3_nt: TGTGCCAGCAGTTCGGACAGGGAAGTAGGACCCCAGCATTTT
cdr3_aa: CASSSDREVGPQHF
d_call: TRBD1
v_call: TRBV28
clone_size: -
j_call: TRBJ1-5
cdr3_length: 14

cdr3_nt: TGTGCCAGCAGCTTATACGGGGGGGATTCCTACGAGCAGTACTTC
cdr3_aa: CASSLYGGDSYEQYF
d_call: TRBD2
v_call: TRBV7-2
clone_size: many
j_call: TRBJ2-7
cdr3_length: 15

cdr3_nt: TGTGCCAGCAGCTTGTTTCATTGGCGGGCAGGGGATTTCTCCTACGAGCAGTACTTC
cdr3_aa: CASSLFHWRAGDFSYEQYF
d_call: -
v_call: TRBV5-5
clone_size: -
j_call: TRBJ2-7
cdr3_length: 19

cdr3_nt: TGTGCCAGCAGCGGCGGCGGTGGAAACACCATATATTTT
cdr3_aa: CASSGGGGNTIYF
d_call: -
v_call: TRBV9
clone_size: -
j_call: TRBJ1-3
cdr3_length: 13

cdr3_nt: TGTGCCAGCAGCGTATCGGGACTCGTTTACAATGAGCAGTTCTTC
cdr3_aa: CASSVSGLVYNEQFF
d_call: -
v_call: TRBV9
clone_size: -
j_call: TRBJ2-1
cdr3_length: 15

cdr3_nt: TGTGCCAGCAGAGCCCTAGAGGTCACGTACTCCTATAATTCACCCCTCCACTTT
cdr3_aa: CASRALEVTYSYNSPLHF
d_call: -
v_call: TRBV6-4
clone_size: -
j_call: TRBJ1-6
cdr3_length: 18

cdr3_nt: TGTGCCAGCAGTTACCGTGGGGGGGGACAGGGGGCAATTAGTTATGGCTACACCTTC
cdr3_aa: CASSYRGGGQGAISYGYTF
d_call: TRBD1
v_call: TRBV27
clone_size: -
j_call: TRBJ1-2
cdr3_length: 19

cdr3_nt: TGTGCCAGCAGATTAGCCGGGACAGCAAGCCACGAGCAGTACTTC
cdr3_aa: CASRLAGTASHEQYF
d_call: TRBD1
v_call: TRBV11-2
clone_size: many
j_call: TRBJ2-7
cdr3_length: 15

cdr3_nt: TGTGCCAGCAGTGGGACTCTCCCAAAAGGTGGGGTATACGAGCAGTACTTC
cdr3_aa: CASSGTLPKGGVYEQYF
d_call: -
v_call: TRBV25-1
clone_size: -
j_call: TRBJ2-7
cdr3_length: 17

cdr3_nt: TGTGCCAGCAGCACCCACAGGGGAAGGGCCTACGAGCAGTACTTC
cdr3_aa: CASSTHRGRAYEQYF
d_call: TRBD1
v_call: TRBV11-2
clone_size: few
j_call: TRBJ2-7
cdr3_length: 15

cdr3_nt: TGTGCCAGCAGCTACTACGAGCAGTACTTC
cdr3_aa: CASSYYEQYF
d_call: -
v_call: TRBV9
clone_size: -
j_call: TRBJ2-7
cdr3_length: 10

cdr3_nt: TGTGCCAGTAGTATCGAGACAGGGGGCTGGAACAATCAGCCCCAGCATTTT
cdr3_aa: CASSIETGGWNNQPQHF
d_call: TRBD1
v_call: TRBV19
clone_size: -
j_call: TRBJ1-5
cdr3_length: 17

cdr3_nt: TGCGCCAGCAGCACACAGGGCCGGGAGACCCAGTACTTC
cdr3_aa: CASSTQGRETQYF
d_call: -
v_call: TRBV5-1
clone_size: -
j_call: TRBJ2-5
cdr3_length: 13

cdr3_nt: TGTGCCAGCAGTTTAGATGTCGGTGGCTACACCTTC
cdr3_aa: CASSLDVGGYTF
d_call: -
v_call: TRBV12-3/TRBV12-4
clone_size: -
j_call: TRBJ1-2
cdr3_length: 12

cdr3_nt: TGTGCCAGCAGCCCCTCTTCAGGGTTCGCTGAAGCTTTCTTT
cdr3_aa: CASSPSSGFAEAFF
d_call: -
v_call: TRBV7-2
clone_size: -
j_call: TRBJ1-1
cdr3_length: 14

cdr3_nt: TGTGCCAGCAGCCCCCGAGGGAACTGGCGGAACACTGAAGCTTTCTTT
cdr3_aa: CASSPRGNWRNTEAFF
d_call: -
v_call: TRBV16
clone_size: -
j_call: TRBJ1-1
cdr3_length: 16

cdr3_nt: TGTGCCAGCAGCGCTGACGGAGCCTACGAGCAGTACTTC
cdr3_aa: CASSADGAYEQYF
d_call: -
v_call: TRBV9
clone_size: -
j_call: TRBJ2-7
cdr3_length: 13

cdr3_nt: TGCGCCAGCAGCCCGGGACTAGCGGGGAGGGAGACCCAGTACTTC
cdr3_aa: CASSPGLAGRETQYF
d_call: TRBD2
v_call: TRBV4-1
clone_size: -
j_call: TRBJ2-5
cdr3_length: 15

cdr3_nt: TGTGCCAGCAGCTTGGACGGGGGACGCTCTGGAAACACCATATATTTT
cdr3_aa: CASSLDGGRSGNTIYF
d_call: -
v_call: TRBV5-4
clone_size: few
j_call: TRBJ1-3
cdr3_length: 16

cdr3_nt: TGTGCCTGGAGGGGGGACAGACGTTCACCCCTCCACTTT
cdr3_aa: CAWRGDRRSPLHF
d_call: TRBD1
v_call: TRBV30
clone_size: -
j_call: TRBJ1-6
cdr3_length: 13

cdr3_nt: TGTGCCAGCAGTTTAGGACTTCGGAGTGAAAAACTGTTTTTT
cdr3_aa: CASSLGLRSEKLFF
d_call: -
v_call: TRBV27
clone_size: once
j_call: TRBJ1-4
cdr3_length: 14

cdr3_nt: TGTGCCAGCAGATCGGACAGGTCGGGTTCACCCCTCCACTTT
cdr3_aa: CASRSDRSGSPLHF
d_call: TRBD1
v_call: TRBV27
clone_size: once
j_call: TRBJ1-6
cdr3_length: 14

cdr3_nt: TGTGCCAGCAGCTCGACTAGCGGGGTCAGTTCGGATACGCAGTATTTT
cdr3_aa: CASSSTSGVSSDTQYF
d_call: TRBD2
v_call: TRBV7-2
clone_size: -
j_call: TRBJ2-3
cdr3_length: 16

cdr3_nt: TGTGCCCAAATTAACACTGAAGCTTTCTTT
cdr3_aa: CAQINTEAFF
d_call: -
v_call: TRBV30
clone_size: few
j_call: TRBJ1-1
cdr3_length: 10

cdr3_nt: TGTGCCAGCAGCATAACAGGGAATGAGCAGTTCTTC
cdr3_aa: CASSITGNEQFF
d_call: -
v_call: TRBV7-2
clone_size: -
j_call: TRBJ2-1
cdr3_length: 12

cdr3_nt: TGTGCCAGCTCGGCCAACACGGGGGTAGGCTACCAAGAGACCCAGTACTTC
cdr3_aa: CASSANTGVGYQETQYF
d_call: -
v_call: TRBV18
clone_size: -
j_call: TRBJ2-5
cdr3_length: 17

cdr3_nt: TGTGCCAGCAGCTTCAGGACAGGGATCCATCAGCCCCAGCATTTT
cdr3_aa: CASSFRTGIHQPQHF
d_call: TRBD1
v_call: TRBV7-8
clone_size: few
j_call: TRBJ1-5
cdr3_length: 15

cdr3_nt: TGTGCCACCAGCAGAGGGCCAGACGCGGCGCAGTATTTT
cdr3_aa: CATSRGPDAAQYF
d_call: -
v_call: TRBV15
clone_size: -
j_call: TRBJ2-3
cdr3_length: 13

cdr3_nt: TGTGCCAGCAGCCAAGGTGGGGGCCGATTTTCTAACTATGGCTACACCTTC
cdr3_aa: CASSQGGGRFSNYGYTF
d_call: -
v_call: TRBV14
clone_size: -
j_call: TRBJ1-2
cdr3_length: 17

cdr3_nt: TGTGCCAGCAGCTTTCGAGACCCGGGACAGGGTAGTTCACCCCTCCACTTT
cdr3_aa: CASSFRDPGQGSSPLHF
d_call: TRBD1
v_call: TRBV11-2
clone_size: -
j_call: TRBJ1-6
cdr3_length: 17

cdr3_nt: TGCGCCAGCAGCTGGGGACAGGGACTGAACTATGGCTACACCTTC
cdr3_aa: CASSWGQGLNYGYTF
d_call: TRBD1
v_call: TRBV5-1
clone_size: -
j_call: TRBJ1-2
cdr3_length: 15

cdr3_nt: TGTGCCAGCAGTGATTCGAGAGTGAACACTGAAGCTTTCTTT
cdr3_aa: CASSDSRVNTEAFF
d_call: -
v_call: TRBV2
clone_size: few
j_call: TRBJ1-1
cdr3_length: 14

cdr3_nt: TGTGCCAGCAGCCAAGATGTGGCAGCCTACGAGCAGTACTTC
cdr3_aa: CASSQDVAAYEQYF
d_call: -
v_call: TRBV4-2
clone_size: many
j_call: TRBJ2-7
cdr3_length: 14

cdr3_nt: TGTGCCAGTAGTATAAGGTCAGGGCGGTCGATAACTGAAGCTTTCTTT
cdr3_aa: CASSIRSGRSITEAFF
d_call: -
v_call: TRBV19
clone_size: once
j_call: TRBJ1-1
cdr3_length: 16